A selection of T cell receptor beta chains follows, all from one sample in a study of T-cell reconstitution after alpha-beta-depleted transplantation in children. From the PCR reads, TCRdb called clonotypes with MiXCR, one entry per CDR3 protein. This sample has about 980,000 distinct CDR3 sequences, with around 30% found just once. The sequencing used PBMCs, mostly from graft donor cells, collected 360 days after TCRalphabeta/CD19-depleted stem cell transplant. The receptors were sampled from a boy under two years old who had a stem cell transplant for SCID, so the T cells may come from the graft donor. The CDR3 runs from the conserved cysteine through the conserved F or W. Each record gives: D gene, clone size, V gene, J gene, CDR3 protein, CDR3 DNA. D genes are given only for firm matches. Size tells how often a clone was seen (once, few, many) or the class of an expanded clone, and some rows leave it out.

.	.	TRBV20-1	TRBJ2-3	CSARGGLAFTDTQYF	TGCAGTGCTAGGGGGGGGCTAGCCTTCACAGATACGCAGTATTTT
TRBD1	few	TRBV24-1	TRBJ2-4	CATSDPTGGNWYF	TGTGCCACCAGTGATCCTACAGGGGGGAATTGGTACTTC
.	.	TRBV12-3/TRBV12-4	TRBJ2-3	CASSIRPSTDTQYF	TGTGCCAGCAGTATCAGACCATCCACAGATACGCAGTATTTT
.	few	TRBV4-1	TRBJ2-7	CASSRLRDGIREQYF	TGCGCCAGCAGCCGTCTCCGGGACGGGATTCGGGAGCAGTACTTC
TRBD1	once	TRBV12-3/TRBV12-4	TRBJ1-2	CASSQTGFDYGYTF	TGTGCCAGCAGTCAGACAGGGTTTGACTATGGCTACACCTTC
.	few	TRBV29-1	TRBJ1-2	CSVDRASGYTF	TGCAGCGTTGACAGGGCCTCTGGCTACACCTTC
TRBD2	few	TRBV7-2	TRBJ2-5	CASSLYRLSLAGGRGETQYF	TGTGCCAGCAGCCTCTACCGGCTCTCTCTAGCGGGGGGGCGGGGAGAGACCCAGTACTTC
.	few	TRBV5-1	TRBJ1-2	CASSSQPRGPYGYTF	TGCGCCAGCAGCTCCCAACCGAGGGGCCCCTATGGCTACACCTTC
.	.	TRBV29-1	TRBJ1-5	CSVGSRAGNQPQHF	TGCAGCGTTGGTTCCAGGGCGGGCAATCAGCCCCAGCATTTT
.	few	TRBV2	TRBJ1-5	CASSERGGNQPQHF	TGTGCCAGCAGTGAACGGGGGGGCAATCAGCCCCAGCATTTT
.	.	TRBV7-3	TRBJ2-3	CASSLGGYSTDTQYF	TGTGCCAGCAGCTTAGGGGGGTACAGCACAGATACGCAGTATTTT
.	.	TRBV5-1	TRBJ1-5	CASSFAGDYGQPQHF	TGCGCCAGCAGCTTCGCGGGGGATTATGGTCAGCCCCAGCATTTT
.	.	TRBV12-3/TRBV12-4	TRBJ2-1	CASRATGSSYNEQFF	TGTGCCAGCAGGGCCACAGGGAGCTCCTACAATGAGCAGTTCTTC
.	once	TRBV7-8	TRBJ2-3	CASSLRVGGYTDTQYF	TGTGCCAGCAGCTTACGGGTGGGGGGCTACACAGATACGCAGTATTTT
TRBD1	few	TRBV5-1	TRBJ1-5	CASSRGTGEEQPQHF	TGCGCCAGCAGCCGTGGGACAGGGGAGGAGCAGCCCCAGCATTTT
TRBD1	.	TRBV4-1	TRBJ2-7	CASSQAPDRGLYEQYF	TGCGCCAGCAGCCAAGCCCCGGACAGGGGGCTATACGAGCAGTACTTC
TRBD2	few	TRBV4-1	TRBJ2-5	CASSQEYGRETQYF	TGCGCCAGCAGCCAAGAGTACGGGAGGGAGACCCAGTACTTC
.	.	TRBV29-1	TRBJ1-5	CSVGPGLNQPQHF	TGCAGCGTTGGCCCGGGCCTCAATCAGCCCCAGCATTTT
.	.	TRBV5-1	TRBJ1-1	CASSPWSSRDTEAFF	TGCGCCAGCAGCCCGTGGTCCTCTCGGGACACTGAAGCTTTCTTT
.	.	TRBV5-1	TRBJ2-7	CASSWGNYEQYF	TGCGCCAGCAGCTGGGGGAACTACGAGCAGTACTTC
.	.	TRBV12-3/TRBV12-4	TRBJ2-7	CASSLNLPPGISYEQYF	TGTGCCAGCAGCCTAAACCTCCCTCCAGGGATATCCTACGAGCAGTACTTC
.	.	TRBV7-9	TRBJ1-1	CASSEITTLNTEAFF	TGTGCCAGCAGCGAAATAACGACATTGAACACTGAAGCTTTCTTT
.	few	TRBV4-2	TRBJ2-1	CASSQDHNEQFF	TGTGCCAGCAGCCAGGATCACAATGAGCAGTTCTTC